This T cell receptor (beta chain) was profiled in a study of cytomegalovirus exposure and HLA in healthy donors. Study-level information: Earlier, 150 million to 200 million T cells were analyzed, and 117 million unique TCR beta sequences were found among them. General study findings and limits: V segments that were indistinguishable, TRBV6-2 and TRBV6-3 among them, were omitted from analysis. Analysis was carried out at a later point, and it linked a missense DCLRE1C variant to TCR beta V- and J-gene trimming.

As concerns this clone: What it binds is unknown.

PCR employed 60 Vbeta and 13 Jbeta primers. The method was immunoSEQ multiplex PCR; TCRdb's version includes in-frame clones alone and lacks a portion of them. This table has around 150,000 clones, roughly 80% appearing once. The germline CDR1 and CDR2 sequences are SGHAT and FQNNGV. The length of the CDR3 is 15 residues. Trimming cost V 4 bases and J 3 bases, with 15 bases left between them. This sequence joins TRBV11-2 and TRBJ1-2, with a possible D match to TRBD1 (6 bases). This receptor was taken from a man younger than 40 in good health and CMV-seropositive. The sequenced sample was PBMCs. The CDR3 DNA is TGTGCCAGCAGCTCTCTCAAAGGGGGGGACTATGGCTACACCTTC. Its translation: CASSSLKGGDYGYTF. Variable domain in full (rest from reference TRBV11-2 and TRBJ1-2): EAGVAQSPRYKIIEKRQSVAFWCNPISGHATLYWYQQILGQGPKLLIQFQNNGVVDDSQLPKDRFSAERLKGVDSTLKIQPAKLEDSAVYLCASSSLKGGDYGYTFGSGTRLTVV.